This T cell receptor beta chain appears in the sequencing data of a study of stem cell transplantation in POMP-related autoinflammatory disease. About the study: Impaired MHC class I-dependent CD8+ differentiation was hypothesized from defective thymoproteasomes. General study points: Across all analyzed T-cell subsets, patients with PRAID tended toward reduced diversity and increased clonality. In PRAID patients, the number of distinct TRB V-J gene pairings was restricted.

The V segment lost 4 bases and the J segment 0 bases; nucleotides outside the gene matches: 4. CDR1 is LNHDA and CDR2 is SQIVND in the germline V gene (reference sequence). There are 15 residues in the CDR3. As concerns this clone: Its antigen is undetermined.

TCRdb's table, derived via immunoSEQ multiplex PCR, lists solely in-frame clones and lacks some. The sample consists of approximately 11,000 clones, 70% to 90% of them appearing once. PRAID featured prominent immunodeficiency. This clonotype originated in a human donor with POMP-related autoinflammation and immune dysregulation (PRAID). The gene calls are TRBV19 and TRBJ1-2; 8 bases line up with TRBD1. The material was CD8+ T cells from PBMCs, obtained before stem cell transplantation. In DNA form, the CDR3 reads TGTGCCAGTAGTACAACGACAGGGGCTAACTATGGCTACACCTTC. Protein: CASSTTTGANYGYTF.